Below, 11 T cell receptor beta chains from the same sample are listed, as sequenced in a study of T cell clones after liver transplantation. Method: immunoSEQ multiplex PCR; TCRdb's copy keeps in-frame clones and lacks some. The sample holds about 75,000 clones, approximately 81% seen once. The sequences come from CD4+ T cells from blood, collected 48 to 50 months after liver transplant. The receptors originated from a human patient who received a liver transplant. These T cells may partly come from the graft donor.

The V and J genes are TRBV7-2 and TRBJ2-2, with TRBD1 identical over 9 bases. This CDR3 contains 14 residues. Unmatched junction bases numbered 4, after V lost 5 bases and J lost 6 bases. Germline V gives CDR1 SGHTA, CDR2 FQGNSA. The CDR3 DNA sequence: TGTGCCAGCAGCCCGGACAGGGGCGCCGGGGAGCTGTTTTTT. Encoded protein: CASSPDRGAGELFF.

There are a few counts of this clone. The CDR3 sequence is CASSLQRNTNEQYF. In DNA, the CDR3 is TGTGCCAGTAGTCTCCAGAGAAATACGAACGAGCAGTACTTC. This sequence joins TRBV19 and TRBJ2-7; no clear D gene. The CDR3 sequence is 14 residues long. The V gene's germline CDR1 is LNHDA and CDR2 SQIVND (reference sequence). The ends were cut back, 5 bases at V and 5 bases at J, with 16 bases in the middle.

The chain recombines TRBV5-1 with TRBJ2-5; D not certain. CDR1 SGHRS and CDR2 YFSETQ come from the germline V gene. V lost 5 bases and J 3 bases, leaving 14 bases between the germline ends. This CDR3 region has 14 residues. The CDR3 loop is CASSLNLAKETQYF. CDR3 DNA: TGCGCCAGCAGTCTGAATCTCGCTAAAGAGACCCAGTACTTC.

The V gene is TRBV13, the J gene TRBJ1-2, with D tentatively TRBD1 (5 bases). From germline, CDR1 is PRHDT and CDR2 FYEKMQ (reference sequence). Trimming cost V 5 bases and J 4 bases, with 20 bases left between them. CDR3 length: 16 amino acids. CDR3 nucleotides: TGTGCCAGCAGCCCGCCGGGGGGGAGGAGGGTCTATGGCTACACCTTC. This sequence encodes CASSPPGGRRVYGYTF.

Only a few counts were recorded for this clone. CDR3 protein: CASSYASRWGYTF. The DNA for the CDR3 is TGTGCCAGCAGTTACGCGTCCCGGTGGGGCTACACCTTC. The chain carries TRBV6-5 and TRBJ1-2, with D unresolved. The germline CDR1 and CDR2 sequences are MNHEY and SVGAGI. The CDR3 length is 13 residues. Trimming took off 2 bases at V and 8 bases at J, with 12 bases between the two ends.

This chain joins TRBV6-4 and TRBJ2-1; 11 nucleotides align to TRBD2. V lost 5 bases to trimming and J lost 4 bases; unmatched junction nucleotides: 7. The CDR3 has 16 amino acids. Looked up from germline, CDR1 is MRHNA and CDR2 is SNTAGT. For the CDR3, the DNA is TGTGCCAGCAGTACCCAGGCTAGCGGGGGGTACAATGAGCAGTTCTTC. Its protein product is CASSTQASGGYNEQFF.

The chain couples TRBV4-1 to TRBJ2-3; TRBD2 aligns across 12 bases. This CDR3 is 16 amino acids long. Trimming removed 1 base from V and 4 bases from J; junction bases left unmatched: 3. Germline CDR1 MGHRA, CDR2 YSYEKL. CDR3 region: CASSQAPSGGADTQYF. The CDR3 DNA is TGCGCCAGCAGCCAAGCACCTAGCGGGGGGGCAGATACGCAGTATTTT.

V gene TRBV7-2 combines with J gene TRBJ2-7; 7 bases are a match to TRBD1. This CDR3 region has 14 residues. V dropped 3 bases and J dropped 5; count of bases not matched to a gene: 7. Germline V gene data show CDR1 as SGHTA and CDR2 as FQGNSA. The CDR3 is CASSLQTGLHEQYF. DNA of the CDR3: TGTGCCAGCAGCTTGCAGACAGGGCTGCACGAGCAGTACTTC.

The V gene is TRBV6-6, the J gene TRBJ2-7; 10 nucleotides agree with TRBD2. J gave up 2 bases and V 3 bases, and 4 bases lay outside the gene matches. Germline CDR1 MNHNY, CDR2 SVGAGI (reference sequence). The CDR3 runs 15 residues. The CDR3 is CASSYSGTSAYEQYF. The CDR3 DNA follows: TGTGCCAGCAGTTATTCCGGGACTAGCGCCTACGAGCAGTACTTC.

This sequence joins TRBV27 and TRBJ1-4, with 9 bases matching TRBD1. The V and J ends lost 5 bases and 8 bases, in that order; junction bases with no gene match: 9. This CDR3 has 15 amino acids. CDR1 and CDR2 from the germline V gene are MNHEY and SMNVEV (reference sequence). The CDR3 reads CASSDAGQGREKLFF. DNA of the CDR3: TGTGCCAGCAGTGACGCGGGACAGGGCCGGGAAAAACTGTTTTTT.

V and J are TRBV5-1 and TRBJ1-1; 7 bases line up with TRBD1. Germline V gene data show CDR1 as SGHRS and CDR2 as YFSETQ. J lost 1 base, V lost 0 bases, and 9 bases had no gene match. The CDR3 covers 17 residues. The chain's CDR3 is CASSLDGTVQRNTEAFF. The CDR3, as DNA: TGCGCCAGCAGCTTGGATGGGACAGTACAGAGGAACACTGAAGCTTTCTTT.